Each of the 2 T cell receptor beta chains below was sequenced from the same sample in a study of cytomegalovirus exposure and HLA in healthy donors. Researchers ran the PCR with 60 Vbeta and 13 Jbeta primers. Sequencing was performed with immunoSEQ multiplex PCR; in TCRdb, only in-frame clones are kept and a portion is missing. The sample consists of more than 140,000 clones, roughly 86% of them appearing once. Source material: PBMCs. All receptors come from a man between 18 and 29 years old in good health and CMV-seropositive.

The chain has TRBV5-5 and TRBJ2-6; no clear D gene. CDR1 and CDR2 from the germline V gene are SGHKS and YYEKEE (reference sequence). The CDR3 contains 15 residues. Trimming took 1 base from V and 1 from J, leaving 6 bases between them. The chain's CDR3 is CASSLFQSGANVLTF. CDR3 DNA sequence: TGTGCCAGCAGCTTGTTTCAGTCTGGGGCCAACGTCCTGACTTTC. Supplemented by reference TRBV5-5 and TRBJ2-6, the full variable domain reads DAGVTQSPTHLIKTRGQQVTLRCSPISGHKSVSWYQQVLGQGPQFIFQYYEKEERGRGNFPDRFSARQFPNYSSELNVNALLLGDSALYLCASSLFQSGANVLTFGAGSRLTVL.

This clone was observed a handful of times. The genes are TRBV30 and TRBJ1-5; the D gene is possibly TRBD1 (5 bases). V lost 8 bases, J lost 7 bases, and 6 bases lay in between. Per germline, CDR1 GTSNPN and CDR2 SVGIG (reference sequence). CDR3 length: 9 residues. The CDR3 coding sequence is TGTGCCGGGGGGCAGCCCCAGCATTTT. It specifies CAGGQPQHF.